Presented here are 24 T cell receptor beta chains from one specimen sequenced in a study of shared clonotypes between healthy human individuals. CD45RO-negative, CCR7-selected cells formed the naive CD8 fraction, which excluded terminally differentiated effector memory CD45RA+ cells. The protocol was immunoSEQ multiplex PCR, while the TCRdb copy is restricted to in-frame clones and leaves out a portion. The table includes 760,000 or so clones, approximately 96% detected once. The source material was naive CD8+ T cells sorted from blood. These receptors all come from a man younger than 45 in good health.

The CDR3 nucleotides are TGTGCCACGATAGGAGAAGGGCACCGTCTGAAGCTGTTTTTT. The encoded protein is CATIGEGHRLKLFF. This rearrangement joins TRBV6-4 to TRBJ2-2; D is unclear. V was trimmed by 10 bases and J by 12 bases, leaving 24 bases between them. The CDR3 contains 14 residues. CDR1 is MRHNA and CDR2 is SNTAGT in the germline V gene.

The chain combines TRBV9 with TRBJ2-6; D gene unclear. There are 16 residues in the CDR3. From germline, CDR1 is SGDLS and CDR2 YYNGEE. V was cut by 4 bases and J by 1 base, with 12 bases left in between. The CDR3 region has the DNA TGTGCCAGCAGCCCCCCCGATCCATCTGGGGCCAACGTCCTGACTTTC. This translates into CASSPPDPSGANVLTF. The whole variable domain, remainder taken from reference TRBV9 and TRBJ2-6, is DSGVTQTPKHLITATGQRVTLRCSPRSGDLSVYWYQQSLDQGLQFLIQYYNGEERAKGNILERFSAQQFPDLHSELNLSSLELGDSALYFCASSPPDPSGANVLTFGAGSRLTVL.

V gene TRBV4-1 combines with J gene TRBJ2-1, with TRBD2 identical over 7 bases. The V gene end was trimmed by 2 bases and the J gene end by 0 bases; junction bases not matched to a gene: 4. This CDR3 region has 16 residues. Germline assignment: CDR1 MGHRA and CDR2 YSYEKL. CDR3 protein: CASSQPSGYSYNEQFF. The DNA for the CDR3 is TGCGCCAGCAGCCAACCTAGCGGATACTCCTACAATGAGCAGTTCTTC.

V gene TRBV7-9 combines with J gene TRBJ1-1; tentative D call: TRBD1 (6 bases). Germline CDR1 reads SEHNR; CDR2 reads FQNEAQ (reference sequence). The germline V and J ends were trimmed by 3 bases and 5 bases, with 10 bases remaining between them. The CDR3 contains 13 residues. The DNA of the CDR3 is TGTGCCAGCAGCTTTCAGGGGTGGACTGAAGCTTTCTTT. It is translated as CASSFQGWTEAFF.

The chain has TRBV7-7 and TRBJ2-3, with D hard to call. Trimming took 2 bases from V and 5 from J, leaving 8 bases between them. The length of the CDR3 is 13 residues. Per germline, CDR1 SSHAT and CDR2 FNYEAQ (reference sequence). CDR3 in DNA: TGTGCCAGCAGCTTATGGACCGGAGATACGCAGTATTTT. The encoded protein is CASSLWTGDTQYF.

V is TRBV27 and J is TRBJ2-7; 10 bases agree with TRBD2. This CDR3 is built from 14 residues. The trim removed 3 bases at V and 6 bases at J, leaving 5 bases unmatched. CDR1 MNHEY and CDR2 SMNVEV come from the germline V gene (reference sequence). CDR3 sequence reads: CASSFSAGGFEQYF. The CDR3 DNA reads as TGTGCCAGCAGTTTCTCAGCGGGAGGGTTCGAGCAGTACTTC.

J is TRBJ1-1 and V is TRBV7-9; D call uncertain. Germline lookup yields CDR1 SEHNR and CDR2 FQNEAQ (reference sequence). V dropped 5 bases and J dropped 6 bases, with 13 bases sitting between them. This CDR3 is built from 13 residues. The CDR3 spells CASSPGMFAEAFF. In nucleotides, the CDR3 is TGTGCCAGCAGCCCCGGGATGTTCGCTGAAGCTTTCTTT.

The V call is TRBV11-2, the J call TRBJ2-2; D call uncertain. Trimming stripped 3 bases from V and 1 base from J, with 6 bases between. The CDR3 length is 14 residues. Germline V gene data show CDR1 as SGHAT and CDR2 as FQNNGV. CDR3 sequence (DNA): TGTGCCAGCAGCTTGGTGGAGAACACCGGGGAGCTGTTTTTT. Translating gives CASSLVENTGELFF.

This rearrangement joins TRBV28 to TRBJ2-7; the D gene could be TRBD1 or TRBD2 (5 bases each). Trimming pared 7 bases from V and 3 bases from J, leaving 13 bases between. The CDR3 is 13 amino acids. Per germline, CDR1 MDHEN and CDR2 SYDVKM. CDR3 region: CASTLGPSYEQYF. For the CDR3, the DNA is TGTGCCAGCACCTTGGGACCGAGCTACGAGCAGTACTTC.

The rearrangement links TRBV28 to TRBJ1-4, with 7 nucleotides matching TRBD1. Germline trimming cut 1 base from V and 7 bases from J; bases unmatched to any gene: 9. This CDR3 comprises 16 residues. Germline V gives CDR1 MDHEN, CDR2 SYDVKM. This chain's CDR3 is CASSLYHRGEGEKLFF. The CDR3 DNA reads TGTGCCAGCAGTTTATACCACAGGGGAGAGGGTGAAAAACTGTTTTTT.

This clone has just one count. CDR3 nucleotides: TGTGCCAGCAGCTTAGGGCCTAGCGGGACAAACACCGGGGAGCTGTTTTTT. As protein: CASSLGPSGTNTGELFF. The chain links TRBV7-9 to TRBJ2-2; 9 nucleotides line up with TRBD2. The V gene end was trimmed by 1 base and the J gene end by 2 bases; junction bases not matched to a gene: 5. Per the germline V gene, CDR1 is SEHNR and CDR2 is FQNEAQ (reference sequence). This CDR3 is built from 17 residues.

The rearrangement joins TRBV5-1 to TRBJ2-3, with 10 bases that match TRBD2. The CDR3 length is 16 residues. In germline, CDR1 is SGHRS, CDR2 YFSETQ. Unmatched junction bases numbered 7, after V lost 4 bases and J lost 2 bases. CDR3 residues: CASSPRTSGHTDTQYF. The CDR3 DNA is TGCGCCAGCAGCCCGAGGACTAGCGGACACACAGATACGCAGTATTTT.

The CDR3, as DNA: TGCGCCAGTGGGGACAGGGGGTACAATGAGCAGTTCTTC. This sequence encodes CASGDRGYNEQFF. The chain combines TRBV5-1 with TRBJ2-1; 11 bases match TRBD1. Germline loops: CDR1 SGHRS, CDR2 YFSETQ. The V segment lost 8 bases and the J segment 4 bases; nucleotides outside the gene matches: 2. This CDR3 region has 13 residues. Combining the CDR3 with reference TRBV5-1 and TRBJ2-1 gives the whole variable domain KAGVTQTPRYLIKTRGQQVTLSCSPISGHRSVSWYQQTPGQGLQFLFEYFSETQRNKGNFPGRFSGRQFSNSRSEMNVSTLELGDSALYLCASGDRGYNEQFFGPGTRLTVL.

Here the CDR3 reads CASSAPVGQETQYF. The DNA of the CDR3 is TGTGCCAGCAGTGCCCCGGTTGGGCAAGAGACCCAGTACTTC. The genes are TRBV25-1 and TRBJ2-5; D ambiguous. The germline V gene encodes CDR1 MGHDK and CDR2 SYGVNS. The CDR3 loop spans 14 amino acids. Trimming shortened V by 4 bases and J by 2 bases, and 11 bases separated the two germline ends.

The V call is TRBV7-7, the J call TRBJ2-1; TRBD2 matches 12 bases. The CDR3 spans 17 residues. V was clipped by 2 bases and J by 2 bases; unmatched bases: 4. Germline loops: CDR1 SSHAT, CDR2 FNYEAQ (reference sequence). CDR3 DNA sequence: TGTGCCAGCAGCTTACGACTAGCGGGAGAACCCTACAATGAGCAGTTCTTC. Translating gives CASSLRLAGEPYNEQFF.

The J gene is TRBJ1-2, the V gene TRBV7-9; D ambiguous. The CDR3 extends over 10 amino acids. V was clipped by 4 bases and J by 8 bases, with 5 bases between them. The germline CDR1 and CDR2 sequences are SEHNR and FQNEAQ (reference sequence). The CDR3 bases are TGTGCCAGCAGCTCGGGCGGCTACACCTTC. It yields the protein CASSSGGYTF. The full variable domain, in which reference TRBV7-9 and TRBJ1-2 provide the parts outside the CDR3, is DTGVSQNPRHKITKRGQNVTFRCDPISEHNRLYWYRQTLGQGPEFLTYFQNEAQLEKSRLLSDRFSAERPKGSFSTLEIQRTEQGDSAMYLCASSSGGYTFGSGTRLTVV.

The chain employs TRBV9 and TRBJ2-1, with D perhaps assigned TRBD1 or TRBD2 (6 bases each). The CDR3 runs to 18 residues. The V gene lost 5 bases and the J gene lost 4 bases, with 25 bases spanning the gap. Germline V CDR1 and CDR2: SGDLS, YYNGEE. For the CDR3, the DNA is TGTGCCAGCAGTGCACCACAGGGACTTGCGGGGACTTACAATGAGCAGTTCTTC. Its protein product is CASSAPQGLAGTYNEQFF.

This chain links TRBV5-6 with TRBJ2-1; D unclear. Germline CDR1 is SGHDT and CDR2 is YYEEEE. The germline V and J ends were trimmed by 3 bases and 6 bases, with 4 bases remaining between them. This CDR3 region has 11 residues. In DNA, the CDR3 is TGTGCCAGCAGCTGGAGCAATGAGCAGTTCTTC. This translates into CASSWSNEQFF. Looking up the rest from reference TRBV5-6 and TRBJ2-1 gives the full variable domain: DAGVTQSPTHLIKTRGQQVTLRCSPKSGHDTVSWYQQALGQGPQFIFQYYEEEERQRGNFPDRFSGHQFPNYSSELNVNALLLGDSALYLCASSWSNEQFFGPGTRLTVL.

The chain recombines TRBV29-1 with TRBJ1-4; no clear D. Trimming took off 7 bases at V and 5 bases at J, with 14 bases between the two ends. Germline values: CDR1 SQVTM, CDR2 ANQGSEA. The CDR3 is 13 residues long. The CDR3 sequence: CSASWTYNEKLFF. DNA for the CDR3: TGCAGCGCATCCTGGACTTACAATGAAAAACTGTTTTTT.

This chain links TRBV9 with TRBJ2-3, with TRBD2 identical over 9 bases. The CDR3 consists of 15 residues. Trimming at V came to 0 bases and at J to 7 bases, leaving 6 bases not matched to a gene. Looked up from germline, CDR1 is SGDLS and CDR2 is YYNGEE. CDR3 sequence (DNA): TGTGCCAGCAGCGTAGATGGACTAGCGAGTAATACGCAGTATTTT. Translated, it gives CASSVDGLASNTQYF.

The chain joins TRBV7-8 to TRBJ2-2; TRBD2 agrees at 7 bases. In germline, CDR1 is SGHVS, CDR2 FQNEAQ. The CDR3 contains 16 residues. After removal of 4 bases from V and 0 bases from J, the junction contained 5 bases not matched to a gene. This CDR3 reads CASSSTLAANTGELFF. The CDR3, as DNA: TGTGCCAGCAGCTCCACCCTAGCGGCGAACACCGGGGAGCTGTTTTTT. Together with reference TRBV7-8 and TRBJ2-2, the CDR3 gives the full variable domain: GAGVSQSPRYKVAKRGQDVALRCDPISGHVSLFWYQQALGQGPEFLTYFQNEAQLDKSGLPSDRFFAERPEGSVSTLKIQRTQQEDSAVYLCASSSTLAANTGELFFGEGSRLTVL.

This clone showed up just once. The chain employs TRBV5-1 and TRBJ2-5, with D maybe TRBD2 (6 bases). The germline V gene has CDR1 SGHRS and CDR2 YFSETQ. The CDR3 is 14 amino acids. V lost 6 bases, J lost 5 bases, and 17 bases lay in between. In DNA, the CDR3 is TGCGCCAGCATGGCGGGAAGGCCCCGCGAGACCCAGTACTTC. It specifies CASMAGRPRETQYF.

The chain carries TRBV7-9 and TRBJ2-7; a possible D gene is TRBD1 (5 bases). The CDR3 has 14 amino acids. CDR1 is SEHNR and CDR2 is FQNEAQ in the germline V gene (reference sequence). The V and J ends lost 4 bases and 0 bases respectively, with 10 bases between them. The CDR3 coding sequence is TGTGCCAGCAGCTCCGACAGAATCTCCTACGAGCAGTACTTC. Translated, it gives CASSSDRISYEQYF.

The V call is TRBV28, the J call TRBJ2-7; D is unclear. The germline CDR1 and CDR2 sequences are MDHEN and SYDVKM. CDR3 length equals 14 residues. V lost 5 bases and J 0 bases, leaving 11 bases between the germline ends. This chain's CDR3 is CASSLGRNSYEQYF. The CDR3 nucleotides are TGTGCCAGCAGTCTAGGACGGAACTCCTACGAGCAGTACTTC.